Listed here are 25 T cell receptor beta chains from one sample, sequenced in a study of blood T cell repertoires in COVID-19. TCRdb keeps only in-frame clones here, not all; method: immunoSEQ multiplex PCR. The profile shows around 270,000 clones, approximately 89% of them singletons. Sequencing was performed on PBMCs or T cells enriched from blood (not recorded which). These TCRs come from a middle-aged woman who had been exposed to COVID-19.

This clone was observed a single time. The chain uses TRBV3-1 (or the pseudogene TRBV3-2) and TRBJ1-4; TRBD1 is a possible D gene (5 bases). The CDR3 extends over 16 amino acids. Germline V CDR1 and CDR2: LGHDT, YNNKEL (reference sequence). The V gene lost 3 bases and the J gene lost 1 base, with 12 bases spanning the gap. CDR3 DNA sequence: TGTGCCAGCAGCCAGGAACACCAGGGAACTAATGAAAAACTGTTTTTT. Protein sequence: CASSQEHQGTNEKLFF.

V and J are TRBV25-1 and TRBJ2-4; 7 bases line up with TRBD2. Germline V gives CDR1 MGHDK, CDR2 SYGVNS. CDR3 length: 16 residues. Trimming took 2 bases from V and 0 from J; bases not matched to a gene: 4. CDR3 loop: CASSEQGGGAKNIQYF. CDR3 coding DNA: TGTGCCAGCAGTGAACAGGGCGGGGGAGCCAAAAACATTCAGTACTTC.

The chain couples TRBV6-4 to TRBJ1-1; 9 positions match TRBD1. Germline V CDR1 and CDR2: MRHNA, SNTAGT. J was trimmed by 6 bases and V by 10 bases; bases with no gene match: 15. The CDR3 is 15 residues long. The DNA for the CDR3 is TGTGCCAACGAGACTTGGGACAGGGTGTTGCCTGAAGCTTTCTTT. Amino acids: CANETWDRVLPEAFF.

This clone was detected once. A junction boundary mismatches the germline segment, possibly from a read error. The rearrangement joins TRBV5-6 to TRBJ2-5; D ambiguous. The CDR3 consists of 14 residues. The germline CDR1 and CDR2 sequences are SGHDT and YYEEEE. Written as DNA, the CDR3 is TGTGCCAGCAGGTTGGCACCAACGGAAGAGACCCAGTACTTC. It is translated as CASRLAPTEETQYF.

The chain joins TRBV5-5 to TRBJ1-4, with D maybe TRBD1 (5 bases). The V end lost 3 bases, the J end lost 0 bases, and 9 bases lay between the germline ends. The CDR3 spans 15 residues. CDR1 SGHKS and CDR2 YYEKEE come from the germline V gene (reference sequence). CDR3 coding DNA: TGTGCCAGCAGCTCGCAGGGTGCAACTAATGAAAAACTGTTTTTT. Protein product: CASSSQGATNEKLFF.

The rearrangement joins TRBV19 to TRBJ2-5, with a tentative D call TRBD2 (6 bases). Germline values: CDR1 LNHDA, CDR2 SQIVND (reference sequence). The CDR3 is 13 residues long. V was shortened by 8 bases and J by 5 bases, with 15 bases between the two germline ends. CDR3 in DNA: TGTGCCAGTGGGGACGGAGGGGTGGAGACCCAGTACTTC. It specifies CASGDGGVETQYF. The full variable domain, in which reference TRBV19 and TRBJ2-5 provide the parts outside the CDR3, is DGGITQSPKYLFRKEGQNVTLSCEQNLNHDAMYWYRQDPGQGLRLIYYSQIVNDFQKGDIAEGYSVSREKKESFPLTVTSAQKNPTAFYLCASGDGGVETQYFGPGTRLLVL.

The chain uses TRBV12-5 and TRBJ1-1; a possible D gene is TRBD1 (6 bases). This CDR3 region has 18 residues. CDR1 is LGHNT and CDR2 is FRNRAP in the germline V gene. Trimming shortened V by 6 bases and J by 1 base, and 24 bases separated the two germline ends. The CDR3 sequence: CASGLPPGQRKANTEAFF. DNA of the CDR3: TGTGCTAGTGGGCTACCTCCGGGACAACGAAAGGCGAACACTGAAGCTTTCTTT. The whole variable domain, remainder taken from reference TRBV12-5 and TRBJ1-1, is DARVTQTPRHKVTEMGQEVTMRCQPILGHNTVFWYRQTMMQGLELLAYFRNRAPLDDSGMPKDRFSAEMPDATLATLKIQPSEPRDSAVYFCASGLPPGQRKANTEAFFGQGTRLTVV.

The CDR3 DNA reads as TGTGCCAGCAGCTTAGAGGGACTAGCGGGACCCACCGGGGAGCTGTTTTTT. Residues: CASSLEGLAGPTGELFF. The chain couples TRBV7-7 to TRBJ2-2; 13 bases map to TRBD2. CDR3 size: 17 residues. Trimming removed 1 base from V and 4 bases from J; junction bases left unmatched: 3. Germline assignment: CDR1 SSHAT and CDR2 FNYEAQ (reference sequence).

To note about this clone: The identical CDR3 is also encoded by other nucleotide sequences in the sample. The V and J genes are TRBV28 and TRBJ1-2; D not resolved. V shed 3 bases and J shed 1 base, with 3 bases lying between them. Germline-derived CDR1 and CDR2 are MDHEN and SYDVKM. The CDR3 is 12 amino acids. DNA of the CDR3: TGTGCCAGCAGTTTTCTTAACTATGGCTACACCTTC. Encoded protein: CASSFLNYGYTF.

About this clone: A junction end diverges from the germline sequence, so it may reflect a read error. CDR3: CASSFLPGNNEKLFF. CDR3 nucleotide sequence: TGTGCCAGCAGCTTCCTCCCAGGAAATAATGAAAAACTGTTTTTT. The chain recombines TRBV5-1 with TRBJ1-4; the D is unclear. CDR3 length: 15 residues. CDR1 SGHRS and CDR2 YFSETQ come from the germline V gene. Combining the CDR3 with reference TRBV5-1 and TRBJ1-4 gives the whole variable domain KAGVTQTPRYLIKTRGQQVTLSCSPISGHRSVSWYQQTPGQGLQFLFEYFSETQRNKGNFPGRFSGRQFSNSRSEMNVSTLELGDSALYLCASSFLPGNNEKLFFGSGTQLSVL.

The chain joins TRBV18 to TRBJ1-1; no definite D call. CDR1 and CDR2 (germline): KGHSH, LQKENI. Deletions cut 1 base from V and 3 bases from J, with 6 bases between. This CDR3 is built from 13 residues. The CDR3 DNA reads TGTGCCAGCTCACCACGGTCGGACACTGAAGCTTTCTTT. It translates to CASSPRSDTEAFF.

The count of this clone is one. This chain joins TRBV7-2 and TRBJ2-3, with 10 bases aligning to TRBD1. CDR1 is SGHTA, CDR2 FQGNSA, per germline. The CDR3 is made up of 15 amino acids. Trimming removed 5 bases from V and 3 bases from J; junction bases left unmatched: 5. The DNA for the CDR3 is TGTGCCAGCAGCCTTAGACAGGGGGCGACAGATACGCAGTATTTT. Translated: CASSLRQGATDTQYF.

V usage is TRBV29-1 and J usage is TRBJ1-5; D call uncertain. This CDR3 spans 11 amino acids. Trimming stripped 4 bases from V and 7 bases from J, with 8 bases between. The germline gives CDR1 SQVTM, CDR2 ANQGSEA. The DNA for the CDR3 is TGCAGCGTTGGGGAGGACCAGCCCCAGCATTTT. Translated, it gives CSVGEDQPQHF.

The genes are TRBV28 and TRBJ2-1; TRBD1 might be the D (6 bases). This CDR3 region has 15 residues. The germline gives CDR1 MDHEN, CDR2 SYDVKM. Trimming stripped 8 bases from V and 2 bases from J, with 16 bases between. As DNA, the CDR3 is TGTGCCAGCTCCCCCGGACAGTGGACCTACAATGAGCAGTTCTTC. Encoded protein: CASSPGQWTYNEQFF.

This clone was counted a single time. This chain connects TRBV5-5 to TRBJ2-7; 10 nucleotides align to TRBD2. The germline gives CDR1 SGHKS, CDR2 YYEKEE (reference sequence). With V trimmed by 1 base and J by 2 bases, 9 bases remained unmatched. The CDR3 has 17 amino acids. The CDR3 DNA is TGTGCCAGCAGCTTGTACTGGACTAGCGGAACCACCTACGAGCAGTACGTC. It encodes CASSLYWTSGTTYEQYV.

This chain's CDR3 is CASSSSTGGGTEAFF. The CDR3 DNA reads TGTGCCAGCAGCTCATCGACAGGGGGAGGGACTGAAGCTTTCTTT. This chain joins TRBV7-9 and TRBJ1-1; 9 positions match TRBD1. After removal of 4 bases from V and 5 bases from J, the junction contained 8 bases not matched to a gene. Germline CDR1 reads SEHNR; CDR2 reads FQNEAQ (reference sequence). This CDR3 is built from 15 residues.

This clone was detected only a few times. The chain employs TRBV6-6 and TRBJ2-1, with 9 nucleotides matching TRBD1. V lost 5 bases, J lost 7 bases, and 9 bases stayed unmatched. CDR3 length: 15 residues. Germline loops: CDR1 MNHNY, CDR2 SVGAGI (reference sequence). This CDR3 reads CASSRTGVQGNEQFF. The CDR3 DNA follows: TGTGCCAGCAGTCGGACAGGGGTACAAGGTAATGAGCAGTTCTTC.

The CDR3 nucleotides read TGCGCCAGCACCCCGCGGGGAGGGTTCGCCCCTAACTATGGCTACACCTTC. Protein product: CASTPRGGFAPNYGYTF. The chain couples TRBV4-1 to TRBJ1-2, with D unclear. With 7 bases removed from V and 0 bases from J, the gap between germline ends came to 21 bases. The CDR3 extends over 17 amino acids. CDR1 and CDR2 (germline): MGHRA, YSYEKL.

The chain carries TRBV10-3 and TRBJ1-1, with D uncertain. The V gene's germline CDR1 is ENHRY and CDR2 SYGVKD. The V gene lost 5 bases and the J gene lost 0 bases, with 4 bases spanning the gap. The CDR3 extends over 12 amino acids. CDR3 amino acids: CAISYMNTEAFF. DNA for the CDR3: TGTGCCATCAGTTATATGAACACTGAAGCTTTCTTT.

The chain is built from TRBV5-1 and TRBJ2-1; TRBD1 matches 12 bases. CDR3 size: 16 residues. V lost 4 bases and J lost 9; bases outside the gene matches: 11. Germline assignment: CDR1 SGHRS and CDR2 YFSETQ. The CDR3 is CASSPTTGQGAAEQFF. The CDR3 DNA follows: TGCGCCAGCAGCCCTACGACGGGACAGGGGGCGGCTGAGCAGTTCTTC.

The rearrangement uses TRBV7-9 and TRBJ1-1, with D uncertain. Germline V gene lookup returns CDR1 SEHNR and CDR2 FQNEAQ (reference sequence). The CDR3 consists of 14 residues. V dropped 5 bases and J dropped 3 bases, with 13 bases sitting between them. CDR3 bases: TGTGCCAGCAGCGCAACAGCGGTGGACACTGAAGCTTTCTTT. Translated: CASSATAVDTEAFF.

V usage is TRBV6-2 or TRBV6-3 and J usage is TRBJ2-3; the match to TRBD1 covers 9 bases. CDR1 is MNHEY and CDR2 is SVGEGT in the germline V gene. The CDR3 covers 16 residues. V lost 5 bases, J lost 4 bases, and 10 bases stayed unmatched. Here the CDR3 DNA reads TGTGCCAGCAGTCAAGGGACAGGGAAGTACGCAGATACGCAGTATTTT. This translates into CASSQGTGKYADTQYF.

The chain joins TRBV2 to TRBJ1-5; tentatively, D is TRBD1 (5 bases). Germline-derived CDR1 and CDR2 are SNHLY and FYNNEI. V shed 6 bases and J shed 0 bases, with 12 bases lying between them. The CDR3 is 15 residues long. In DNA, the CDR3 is TGTGCCAGCAGGATGGGGGGAGTTAGCAATCAGCCCCAGCATTTT. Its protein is CASRMGGVSNQPQHF.

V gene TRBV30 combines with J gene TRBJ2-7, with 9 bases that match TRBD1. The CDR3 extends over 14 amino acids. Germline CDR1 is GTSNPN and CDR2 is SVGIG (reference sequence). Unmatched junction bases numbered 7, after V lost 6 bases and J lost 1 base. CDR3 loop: CACLGQGKSYEQYF. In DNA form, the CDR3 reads TGTGCCTGCCTGGGACAGGGCAAATCCTACGAGCAGTACTTC.

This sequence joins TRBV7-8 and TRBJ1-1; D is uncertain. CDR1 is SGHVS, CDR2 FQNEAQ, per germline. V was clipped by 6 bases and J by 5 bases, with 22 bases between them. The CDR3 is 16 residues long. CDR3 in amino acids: CASRPNSGDVGTEAFF. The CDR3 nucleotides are TGTGCCAGCAGACCCAACTCCGGGGATGTGGGAACTGAAGCTTTCTTT.